The rows below give T cell receptor beta chains drawn from one sample of a study of blood T cell repertoires in COVID-19. Repertoires were generated with immunoSEQ multiplex PCR, while TCRdb's copy carries only in-frame clones and drops some. The sample shows 150,000 or so clones, approximately 74% of them seen only once. Sequenced: peripheral blood. These receptors originate from a woman aged 70 to 79 with acute or convalescent COVID-19. The conserved cysteine and the conserved F or W are not part of the CDR3 here.

TRBV7-9	TRBJ2-6	ASSLGGSGANVLT
TRBV2	TRBJ1-1	ASTHRQGYYTEAF
TRBV11-2	TRBJ2-5	ASSLGAAPLQETQY
TRBV28	TRBJ1-5	ASSLPGVYSNQPQH
TRBV5-4	TRBJ2-1	ASSLEGSYNEQF
TRBV28	TRBJ1-2	ASSWPQVDGYT
TRBV6-5	TRBJ2-7	ASTMEGRRYEQY
TRBV18	TRBJ2-5	ASSFSTGEETQY
TRBV7-2	TRBJ2-5	ASSLWGGGGETQY
TRBV24-1	TRBJ2-2	ATSASPTSGRIGELF
TRBV10-3	TRBJ2-5	AISVAGGEETQY
TRBV25-1	TRBJ1-1	ASSSQGVMNTEAF
TRBV11-2	TRBJ1-1	ASSPGKYTEAF
TRBV10-3	TRBJ1-2	AISESAGGGYGYT
TRBV2	TRBJ2-5	ASRATGGRETQY
TRBV6-1	TRBJ2-7	ASSEPNEQY
TRBV6-6	TRBJ2-3	ASRLGQGSTDTQY
TRBV9	TRBJ2-1	ASSAGVSYNEQF
TRBV25-1	TRBJ2-2	ASSDQAPNTGELF
TRBV4-1	TRBJ1-1	ASSQLHLGSGEFEAF
TRBV9	TRBJ2-2	ARSGGAGELF
TRBV7-2	TRBJ1-4	ASSPRPLPAVEKLF
TRBV11-2	TRBJ2-6	ASSLAPGSNVLT